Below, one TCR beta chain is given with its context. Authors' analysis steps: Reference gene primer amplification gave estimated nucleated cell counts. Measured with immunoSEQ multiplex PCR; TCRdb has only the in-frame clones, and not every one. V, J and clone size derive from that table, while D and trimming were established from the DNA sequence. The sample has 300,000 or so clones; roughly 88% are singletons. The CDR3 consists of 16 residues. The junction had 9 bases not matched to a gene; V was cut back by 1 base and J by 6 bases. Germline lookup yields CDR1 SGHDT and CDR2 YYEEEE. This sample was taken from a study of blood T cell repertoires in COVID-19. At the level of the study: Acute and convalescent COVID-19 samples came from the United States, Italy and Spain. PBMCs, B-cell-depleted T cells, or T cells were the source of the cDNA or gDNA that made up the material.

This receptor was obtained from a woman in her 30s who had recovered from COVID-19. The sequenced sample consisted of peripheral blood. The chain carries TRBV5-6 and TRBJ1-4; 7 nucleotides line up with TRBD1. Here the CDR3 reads CASSLPGTAVHEKLFF. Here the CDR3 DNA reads TGTGCCAGCAGCTTGCCCGGGACAGCAGTTCATGAAAAACTGTTTTTT.